One sample yielded the 13 T cell receptor beta chains listed below, sequenced in a study of tumor-infiltrating lymphocytes in primary liver carcinoma. Making TCR beta cDNA involved approximately 0.5 ug total RNA and a constant-region primer. Each TCR beta library was derived from three nested multiplex PCR rounds that employed slightly modified ARM-PCR. It was with TRBV1-TRBV30 forward primers and a C-beta reverse primer that the first two PCR rounds were run, at approximately 9 cycles each. TCRdb called the multiplex PCR reads again in MiXCR, with one record for every CDR3 protein. The sample has 300,000 to 350,000 distinct CDR3 sequences, 50% to 75% seen once. Extraction also yielded germline DNA, while blood RNA was obtained from unsorted whole blood. Sequencing was done on a sample of peripheral blood. The receptor set was obtained from a woman in her twenties or thirties with primary liver carcinoma and hepatitis B virus infection.

On this clonotype itself: A read error may explain this, as a much larger clone is one base away. CDR3 residues: CSVAGTDNEKLVF. CDR3 in DNA: TGCAGCGTGGCCGGGACAGACAATGAAAAACTGGTTTTT. The V and J genes are TRBV29-1 and TRBJ1-4; 7 nucleotides align to TRBD1. Germline CDR1 and CDR2: SQVTM and ANQGSEA. The CDR3 extends over 13 amino acids.

The chain links TRBV7-8 to TRBJ1-6, with TRBD1 matching 8 bases. CDR1 SGHVS and CDR2 FQNEAQ come from the germline V gene. Losses at the gene ends were 4 bases for V and 10 bases for J; bases not matched to a gene: 6. The CDR3 is 14 amino acids. The CDR3 DNA reads as TGTGCCAGCAGCTCCGGACAGGGTTTCTCACCCCTCCACTTT. This gives the protein CASSSGQGFSPLHF.

The chain joins TRBV11-2 to TRBJ2-1, with TRBD2 identical over 9 bases. The length of the CDR3 is 19 residues. Per germline, CDR1 SGHAT and CDR2 FQNNGV. After removal of 4 bases from V and 8 bases from J, the junction contained 21 bases not matched to a gene. The CDR3 DNA reads TGTGCCAGCAGCTCGCCTTTTCTGACTAGCGGACCAGGGATGGATGAGCAGTTCTTC. Its protein product is CASSSPFLTSGPGMDEQFF.

Worth noting for this clonotype: A much larger clone lies one base from this, so it may be a read error. This chain joins TRBV29-1 and TRBJ1-2, with D maybe TRBD1 (6 bases). The CDR3 has 12 amino acids. Germline assignment: CDR1 SQVTM and CDR2 ANQGSEA. CDR3 sequence: CSFISGEDGYIF. The CDR3, as DNA: TGCAGCTTCATCTCAGGGGAGGATGGCTACATCTTC.

The V call is TRBV6-2 or TRBV6-3, the J call TRBJ2-5, with a possible D match to TRBD2 (5 bases). Trimming stripped 2 bases from V and 3 bases from J, with 16 bases between. CDR1 MNHEY and CDR2 SVGEGT come from the germline V gene. This CDR3 is 16 amino acids long. CDR3 DNA: TGTGCCAGCAGTTACAAGTGGGCTAGCCAGGAAGAGACCCAGTACTTC. Protein product: CASSYKWASQEETQYF.

Details on this clonotype: The junction departs from the called germline gene at one end, perhaps through a read error. The chain combines TRBV6-5 with TRBJ1-5; 10 bases fit TRBD1. Germline V gene data show CDR1 as MNHEY and CDR2 as SVGAGI. This CDR3 contains 16 residues. In DNA form, the CDR3 reads TGTGCCAGCAGGTCCGGGACAGGGGCGGGCAAGCAGCCCCAGCATTTT. Its protein product is CASRSGTGAGKQPQHF.

About this clonotype: This may come from a read error, since a much larger clone is one base off. The CDR3 spells CASSFSVARQPQHF. The DNA for the CDR3 is TGTGCCAGCAGCTTCTCAGTGGCTCGGCAGCCCCAGCATTTT. This chain uses TRBV5-6 with TRBJ1-5; no clear D. The V gene lost 2 bases and the J gene lost 7 bases, with 13 bases spanning the gap. Germline CDR1 is SGHDT and CDR2 is YYEEEE. This CDR3 has 14 residues.

Comments on this clonotype: No conserved phenylalanine or tryptophan is present at the end of the CDR3, so a read error is the likely explanation. This chain links TRBV4-3 with TRBJ2-6; maybe TRBD1 (5 bases). Germline CDR1 reads LGHNA; CDR2 reads YSLEER. The CDR3 length is 18 residues. CDR3 nucleotide sequence: TGCGCCAGCAGCCAAGCGACATCGCCGAGCTCTGGGGCCAACGTTCTGACTTTA. Translated, it gives CASSQATSPSSGANVLTL.

This clonotype was detected once. The rearrangement joins TRBV7-9 to TRBJ2-3, with D possibly matching TRBD1 (5 bases). Germline V lookup: CDR1 SEHNR, CDR2 FQNEAQ (reference sequence). V lost 1 base and J lost 3, with 17 bases in between. The CDR3 loop spans 17 amino acids. The CDR3 region has the DNA TGTGCCAGCAGCTTAGGAGACGCAGGGTCAAGGACAGATACGCAGTATTTT. Protein: CASSLGDAGSRTDTQYF.

Worth noting for this clonotype: A read error may produce the germline difference seen at one junction end. This chain links TRBV6-5 with TRBJ2-1; D is unclear. This CDR3 has 14 amino acids. Germline V gives CDR1 MNHEY, CDR2 SVGAGI. The CDR3 is CANSYGLSYNEQFF. The CDR3 DNA is TGTGCCAACAGTTACGGCCTCTCCTACAATGAGCAGTTCTTC.

The CDR3, as DNA: TGTGCCAGCAGCTTGAGGACGACAGGGAGTCAGCCCCAGCATTTT. Translated, it gives CASSLRTTGSQPQHF. The chain joins TRBV5-6 to TRBJ1-5, with 7 bases aligning to TRBD1. Germline-derived CDR1 and CDR2 are SGHDT and YYEEEE. The J segment lost 6 bases and the V segment lost 1 base, leaving 7 bases of the junction unmatched. There are 15 residues in the CDR3.

Of note for this clonotype: One junction end disagrees with the germline gene, perhaps due to a read error. The CDR3 DNA reads as TGTGCCAGCAGGGACGCAACGAGGGGGGCCAACGTCCTGATTTTC. Its translation: CASRDATRGANVLIF. The chain combines TRBV12-3 or TRBV12-4 with TRBJ2-6, with D perhaps matching TRBD1 or TRBD2 (6 bases each). The length of the CDR3 is 15 residues.

The chain joins TRBV29-1 to TRBJ1-1, with D maybe TRBD1 (5 bases). The CDR3 has 15 amino acids. The V gene's germline CDR1 is SQVTM and CDR2 ANQGSEA. Trimming shortened V by 1 base and J by 6 bases, and 18 bases separated the two germline ends. CDR3 sequence: CSVEGGGGSNAEAFF. CDR3 DNA: TGCAGCGTTGAAGGCGGGGGAGGGAGTAACGCTGAAGCTTTCTTT.